This TCR beta chain came from a study of sequential checkpoint blockade in melanoma. About the study: TCRβ was sequenced from DNA of 90 to 95 pretreatment tumors. Matched biopsies came pretreatment and at week 13 for twenty-two patients.

The germline V gene encodes CDR1 LNHNV and CDR2 YYDKDF (reference sequence). V was pared by 0 bases and J by 4 bases, with 14 bases of the junction left unmatched. This CDR3 spans 19 amino acids. Here immunoSEQ multiplex PCR was the method, and the copy in TCRdb shows in-frame clones only, minus some. The data contain approximately 6,500 clones, around a fifth of them singletons. Specified treatment: randomized to nivolumab then ipilimumab (arm A) or the reverse (arm B). DNA-damaging chemotherapy had not been given to any patient beforehand. V is TRBV15 and J is TRBJ2-3; 9 nucleotides align to TRBD1. The TCR originated in a human donor with melanoma. The sample consisted of tumor tissue (inferred from file names), taken from a patient given nivolumab and ipilimumab in sequence. CDR3 residues: CATSRDGLFPGQGADTQYF. In DNA form, the CDR3 reads TGTGCCACCAGCAGAGATGGCTTATTCCCGGGACAGGGAGCAGATACGCAGTATTTT.